This TCR beta chain was profiled in a study of blood T cell repertoires in COVID-19. Germline V CDR1 and CDR2: SGHNT, YYREEE (reference sequence). The V segment lost 4 bases and the J segment 1 base; nucleotides outside the gene matches: 4. The length of the CDR3 is 14 residues. This table comes from immunoSEQ multiplex PCR, and its TCRdb copy is limited to in-frame clones, with some not included. The table has almost 90,000 clones, roughly 91% seen once. The TCR comes from a man aged 18 to 35 with COVID-19, enrolled during active disease. This chain connects TRBV5-4 to TRBJ2-5; 7 bases are a match to TRBD1. The source material was peripheral blood. The DNA for the CDR3 is TGTGCCAGCAGCCCCGGGACAGTCCAAGAGACCCAGTACTTC. It specifies CASSPGTVQETQYF.